A few counts support the clone carrying this TCR beta chain. Its antigen is still unknown. V gave up 4 bases and J gave up 5 bases, with 12 bases separating them. The CDR3 totals 13 residues. Germline V gives CDR1 SQVTM, CDR2 ANQGSEA. A J-beta primer mix and a sample-barcoded 5' primer were used in a second PCR of about 7 to 12 cycles. Researchers report that each sample yielded at least 2.5 million CDR3-containing paired-end reads. TCRdb analysed the 5' RACE reads with MiXCR anew, one entry per CDR3 protein. This table holds some 1.8 million distinct CDR3 sequences, 30% to 40% found once. The sample providers were healthy Caucasian people from Russia, aged about 6 to 90. This sample was taken from a study of blood T cells in healthy people across ages. Findings and caveats of the study: There was no known CMV status for donors, so expanded clonotype changes were possibly confounded.

The chain has TRBV29-1 and TRBJ1-5; no reliable D call. The TCR sequence derives from a human donor in good health. The sample consisted of blood. Written as DNA, the CDR3 is TGCAGCGTTGCCCCGGCAGCCGATCAGCCCCAGCATTTT. It yields the protein CSVAPAADQPQHF.